The present T cell receptor beta chain was sequenced within a study of PD-L1 blockade in urothelial cancer. Study as a whole: Previous chemotherapy exposure amounted to 0 to 3 regimens for patients. Blood samples contained a median about 130,000 T cells.

Sample time point: pretreatment peripheral blood. About this clone: The antigen is unknown.

Germline V gene data show CDR1 as WNHNN and CDR2 as SYGVQD (reference sequence). The CDR3 is made up of 13 amino acids. V lost 8 bases and J lost 5, with 12 bases in between. Profiled with immunoSEQ multiplex PCR; TCRdb holds only in-frame clones, not every one. The profile shows 100,000 to 150,000 clones, roughly 80% of them singletons. Study-level findings and limits: Tumor-associated clones in the blood of durable-benefit patients grew more at 3 weeks.

The starting material was PBMCs, obtained around atezolizumab (anti-PD-L1) treatment. This clonotype was sampled from a man aged 50-59 years with urothelial cancer. The gene calls are TRBV10-1 and TRBJ2-2, with D perhaps matching TRBD2 (6 bases). DNA for the CDR3: TGCGCCAGCCAGCAGGCGGGGACCGGGGAGCTGTTTTTT. Translated, it gives CASQQAGTGELFF.